The 9 T cell receptor beta chains reported below all come from one sample, sequenced in a study of prognosis after radiotherapy for stage I lung cancer. Amplicons of TCR beta CDR3 were generated from genomic DNA by two-round multiplex PCR. With primers specific to each TRBV and TRBJ gene, the first-round PCR was performed. TCRdb re-called the multiplex PCR reads with MiXCR, one entry per CDR3 protein. The sample holds about 59,000 distinct CDR3 sequences, 26% seen once. The sequencing used PBMCs, collected before or after stereotactic body radiation therapy (not recorded which). Receptors were obtained from a donor over 45 with non-small cell lung cancer.

CDR3 residues: CASSPGVVGPNTEAFF. The CDR3 DNA sequence: TGTGCCAGCTCACCAGGAGTAGTAGGACCCAACACTGAAGCTTTCTTT. The gene calls are TRBV18 and TRBJ1-1, with D unresolved. Trimming took 2 bases from V and 2 from J, leaving 15 bases between them. The CDR3 has 16 residues. The V gene's germline CDR1 is KGHSH and CDR2 LQKENI.

In its sample, this clonotype was seen many times. This chain links TRBV6-1 with TRBJ2-4, with D possibly matching TRBD2 (5 bases). V shed 10 bases and J shed 0 bases, with 13 bases lying between them. Germline V gene lookup returns CDR1 MNHNS and CDR2 SASEGT. The CDR3 extends over 14 amino acids. CDR3 in DNA: TGTGCCACCGCTGAGGAGGCAGCCAAAAACATTCAGTACTTC. The encoded protein is CATAEEAAKNIQYF.

At least ten counts were recorded for this clonotype. The chain couples TRBV5-1 to TRBJ2-2; 8 bases are shared with TRBD2. Germline CDR1 and CDR2: SGHRS and YFSETQ. Trimming cost V 5 bases and J 0 bases; bases outside gene matches: 6. The CDR3 covers 16 residues. CDR3 DNA: TGCGCCAGCAGAAAACCGGGACTAGCGAACACCGGGGAGCTGTTTTTT. Translated: CASRKPGLANTGELFF.

This clonotype was counted ten times or more. The V and J genes are TRBV11-2 and TRBJ1-4, with D possibly TRBD1 on 5 matching bases. Germline V gene lookup returns CDR1 SGHAT and CDR2 FQNNGV. The CDR3 is 16 residues long. The V gene lost 5 bases and the J gene lost 6 bases, with 19 bases spanning the gap. This CDR3 reads CASSPNTGTFDEKLFF. The CDR3, as DNA: TGTGCCAGCAGCCCAAACACCGGGACGTTCGATGAAAAACTGTTTTTT.

Comments on this clonotype: A much larger clone is a single base away; this may be a read error. The J gene is TRBJ2-1, the V gene TRBV3-1; possibly TRBD1 or TRBD2 for D (5 bases each). Germline V CDR1 and CDR2: LGHDT, YNNKEL (reference sequence). The CDR3 loop spans 15 amino acids. In DNA, the CDR3 is TGTGTCAGCAGCCAAGAGGGGACCCTAGGGAATGAGCAGTTCTTC. This translates into CVSSQEGTLGNEQFF.

In this sample, this clonotype turned up many times. This chain connects TRBV7-2 to TRBJ2-7; the match to TRBD1 covers 8 bases. CDR1 SGHTA and CDR2 FQGNSA come from the germline V gene. The V gene end was trimmed by 5 bases and the J gene end by 8 bases; junction bases not matched to a gene: 8. The CDR3 totals 13 residues. Written as DNA, the CDR3 is TGTGCCAGCAGCCCGGGACAGGCGAAAAAGCAGTACTTC. This translates into CASSPGQAKKQYF.

There are many counts of this clonotype. This rearrangement joins TRBV30 to TRBJ2-1; 8 bases align to TRBD1. CDR1 GTSNPN and CDR2 SVGIG come from the germline V gene (reference sequence). The CDR3 runs 16 residues. V lost 3 bases to trimming and J lost 3 bases; unmatched junction nucleotides: 10. CDR3 sequence: CAWRHRTGNNYNEQFF. The DNA of the CDR3 is TGTGCCTGGAGACACAGGACAGGGAATAACTACAATGAGCAGTTCTTC. Supplemented by reference TRBV30 and TRBJ2-1, the full variable domain reads SQTIHQWPATLVQPVGSPLSLECTVEGTSNPNLYWYRQAAGRGLQLLFYSVGIGQISSEVPQNLSASRPQDRQFILSSKKLLLSDSGFYLCAWRHRTGNNYNEQFFGPGTRLTVL.

This clonotype showed up many times. The chain has TRBV6-1 and TRBJ2-7; 7 bases match TRBD2. With V trimmed by 7 bases and J by 6 bases, 9 bases remained unmatched. Germline V gene lookup returns CDR1 MNHNS and CDR2 SASEGT. This CDR3 has 13 residues. Written as DNA, the CDR3 is TGTGCCAGCACCGGGTGGGGGGGAGGCGAGCAGTACTTC. Residues: CASTGWGGGEQYF.

In regard to this clonotype: With a much larger clone just one base away, this may be a read error. The rearrangement joins TRBV6-1 to TRBJ2-4, with 9 positions matching TRBD1. CDR3 size: 14 residues. The V gene's germline CDR1 is MNHNS and CDR2 SASEGT. The CDR3 sequence is CASSPGTGSDIKYF. CDR3 nucleotides: TGTGCCAGCAGTCCCGGGACAGGGTCTGACATTAAGTACTTC.